This TCR beta chain was observed in a study of blood T cell repertoires in COVID-19. About this clone itself: The junction does not match germline at one end; this may be a read error.

Under the authors' procedure: Counts of nucleated cells, estimated from reference gene primer amplification, were obtained. Measured with immunoSEQ multiplex PCR; TCRdb has only the in-frame clones, and not every one. The V and J calls and the clone size are those of that table, but D and trimming were determined from the DNA. The data show about 140,000 clones, approximately 86% seen once. The CDR3 covers 16 residues. The germline CDR1 and CDR2 sequences are SSHAT and FNYEAQ (reference sequence). The source is a human donor in a cohort sampled during active COVID-19. The sample taken for sequencing was peripheral blood. This chain uses TRBV7-7 with TRBJ2-2; D might be TRBD2 (7 bases). The CDR3 loop is CASSPWGGANTGELFF. In DNA, the CDR3 is TGTGCTAGCAGCCCCTGGGGGGGGGCAAACACCGGGGAGCTGTTTTTT.